Reported below is one TCR beta chain. The source of the sample is a study of blood T cell repertoires in COVID-19. The germline V gene has CDR1 LGHNA and CDR2 YNFKEQ. V lost 6 bases and J 2 bases, leaving 3 bases between the germline ends. The CDR3 spans 11 residues. How the authors handled the data: It was from reference gene primer amplification that nucleated cell counts were estimated. Measured with immunoSEQ multiplex PCR; TCRdb has only the in-frame clones, and not every one. The DNA was the basis for D and trimming; V, J and clone size are from that table. The sample lists approximately 90,000 clones, about four fifths seen once, with roughly 6.7% in the top ten. Enrolled during active infection, Seattle patients were then followed longitudinally.

Input material: peripheral blood. This chain uses TRBV4-2 with TRBJ2-3, with D unresolved. The origin of this receptor is an older man with COVID-19, enrolled during active disease. The chain's CDR3 is CASSLTDTQYF. The CDR3 bases are TGTGCCAGCAGTCTCACAGATACGCAGTATTTT.